This T cell receptor (beta chain) was documented in a study of OX40 agonist ivuxolimab in advanced cancers. Findings and caveats of the study: Within 6 weeks, CD4+ and CD8+ blood T cells expanded clonally at 0.1 to 3.0 mg/kg. Averaging showed that CD8+ T cells had more expanded clones than CD4+ did.

The germline V gene encodes CDR1 LGHNA and CDR2 YNFKEQ. This CDR3 contains 17 residues. Trimming removed 0 bases from V and 0 bases from J, with 12 bases in between. Individuals having autoimmune disease history or systemic immunosuppression were not enrolled. To note about this clone: Antigen: not known.

The method was immunoSEQ multiplex PCR; TCRdb's version includes in-frame clones alone and lacks a portion of them. The table includes roughly 70,000 clones, around 88% detected once. The TCR sequence derives from an adult with an advanced solid tumor such as melanoma, head and neck, liver or kidney cancer. Sequencing was performed on CD4+ or CD8+ T cells sorted from blood, taken in a trial of the OX40 agonist ivuxolimab. The gene calls are TRBV4-2 and TRBJ2-1; D unresolved. CDR3 loop: CASSQDPVPSSYNEQFF. The DNA of the CDR3 is TGTGCCAGCAGCCAAGATCCGGTACCCAGCTCCTACAATGAGCAGTTCTTC.